The rows below give T cell receptor beta chains drawn from one sample of a study of blood T cell repertoires in COVID-19. The table came from immunoSEQ multiplex PCR; TCRdb's copy has only in-frame clones and leaves some out. The table has just over 150,000 clones, 85% to 90% seen once. The sample was PBMCs or T cells enriched from blood (not recorded which). These receptors were collected from a woman in her fifties or sixties who had recovered from COVID-19. Each CDR3 is given with its conserved first and last residue. A D gene is named only where the DNA matches it firmly. Clone size appears in some rows only: once, few, many, or a class for an expanded clone.

abundance,j_gene,d_gene,v_gene,CDR3aa,CDR3nt
.,TRBJ2-5,.,TRBV5-4,CASSFGGASQETQYF,TGTGCCAGCAGCTTCGGCGGGGCCTCCCAAGAGACCCAGTACTTC
.,TRBJ2-7,TRBD2,TRBV7-6,CASSLATSGGTYEQYF,TGTGCCAGCAGCTTAGCAACTAGCGGGGGGACCTACGAGCAGTACTTC
.,TRBJ2-3,.,TRBV6-2/TRBV6-3,CASSYGPDTQYF,TGTGCCAGCAGTTACGGGCCAGATACGCAGTATTTT
few,TRBJ1-1,TRBD1,TRBV5-8,CASSLFPTGVWNTEAFF,TGTGCCAGCAGCTTGTTTCCGACAGGGGTTTGGAACACTGAAGCTTTCTTT
.,TRBJ1-5,.,TRBV24-1,CASGDGSNQPQHF,TGTGCCTCCGGAGACGGTAGCAATCAGCCCCAGCATTTT
.,TRBJ2-7,.,TRBV7-2,CASSLGVEYEQYF,TGTGCCAGCAGCTTAGGTGTTGAGTACGAGCAGTACTTC
.,TRBJ1-1,.,TRBV14,CASSLNQGIGAFF,TGTGCCAGCAGCCTTAACCAGGGAATTGGAGCTTTCTTT
.,TRBJ2-1,TRBD1,TRBV7-3,CASSFRDRGFQFF,TGTGCCAGCAGCTTCCGGGACAGGGGGTTCCAGTTCTTC
.,TRBJ2-7,.,TRBV6-5,CATTVGRTTGEQYF,TGTGCCACCACGGTGGGGCGGACTACGGGCGAGCAGTACTTC
.,TRBJ2-3,TRBD2,TRBV19,CASSRGLDTDTQYF,TGTGCCAGTAGCCGAGGACTAGACACAGATACGCAGTATTTT
.,TRBJ2-7,TRBD1,TRBV2,CASSRDRTYEQYF,TGTGCCAGCAGTCGGGACAGGACCTACGAGCAGTACTTC
.,TRBJ1-2,.,TRBV3-1/TRBV3-2,CASSQVSGGLAGYTF,TGTGCCAGCAGCCAAGTCAGCGGGGGGCTGGCTGGCTACACCTTC
.,TRBJ2-3,TRBD1,TRBV19,CASSFGQGMATDTQYF,TGTGCCAGTAGTTTCGGACAGGGTATGGCAACAGATACGCAGTATTTT
.,TRBJ1-2,TRBD1,TRBV19,CASSPGTGEAGGYTF,TGTGCCAGTAGCCCCGGGACAGGGGAAGCTGGAGGCTACACCTTC
.,TRBJ2-2,TRBD2,TRBV7-2,CASRISGGAGTGELFF,TGTGCCAGCAGGATTAGCGGGGGGGCCGGTACCGGGGAGCTGTTTTTT
.,TRBJ2-5,.,TRBV6-1,CASSELLETQYF,TGTGCCAGCAGTGAACTACTAGAGACCCAGTACTTC
.,TRBJ1-6,TRBD1,TRBV5-3,CARSFGQGASSYNSPLHF,TGTGCCAGAAGCTTCGGACAGGGGGCGAGCTCCTATAATTCACCCCTCCACTTT
.,TRBJ2-2,.,TRBV10-3,CAISEPQRGTGELFF,TGTGCCATCAGTGAGCCTCAGAGAGGCACCGGGGAGCTGTTTTTT
.,TRBJ2-1,.,TRBV7-9,CASRIVGGKREHSYNEQFF,TGTGCCAGCAGAATAGTGGGGGGTAAGCGAGAACACTCCTACAATGAGCAGTTCTTC
few,TRBJ1-1,.,TRBV19,CASSSQGGNAEAFF,TGTGCCAGTAGTTCCCAAGGGGGTAACGCTGAAGCTTTCTTT
.,TRBJ2-1,.,TRBV5-1,CASSLAGLVNEQFF,TGCGCCAGCAGCTTGGCTGGACTTGTGAATGAGCAGTTCTTC
.,TRBJ2-7,TRBD1,TRBV5-1,CASSFSRDRNYEQYF,TGCGCCAGCAGCTTTTCCCGGGACAGAAATTACGAGCAGTACTTC
.,TRBJ2-7,TRBD1,TRBV27,CASSFIGQGYEQYF,TGTGCCAGCAGTTTCATCGGACAGGGGTACGAGCAGTACTTC
.,TRBJ1-5,.,TRBV7-8,CASSPGWKDNQPQHF,TGTGCCAGCAGCCCAGGGTGGAAGGACAATCAGCCCCAGCATTTT
.,TRBJ2-7,.,TRBV5-4,CAGAKQVGGAGEQYF,TGTGCCGGGGCCAAGCAGGTGGGGGGGGCTGGCGAGCAGTACTTC
.,TRBJ1-2,.,TRBV5-6,CASSPGEGRDTRFNYGYTF,TGTGCCAGCAGCCCCGGGGAAGGACGGGATACCCGTTTCAATTATGGCTACACCTTC
few,TRBJ2-7,TRBD2,TRBV5-4,CASSSLAGGLYEQYF,TGTGCCAGCAGCTCGCTAGCGGGGGGGCTCTACGAGCAGTACTTC
.,TRBJ1-1,TRBD1,TRBV5-4,CASSFGRTGAFF,TGTGCCAGCAGCTTCGGCCGGACAGGAGCTTTCTTT
.,TRBJ2-3,TRBD1,TRBV5-1,CASSPGTATDTQYF,TGCGCCAGCAGCCCCGGGACAGCCACAGATACGCAGTATTTT
.,TRBJ1-2,TRBD1,TRBV6-1,CASSQQGDYGYTF,TGTGCCAGCAGTCAACAGGGGGACTATGGCTACACCTTC
once,TRBJ1-6,.,TRBV9,CASSGKGDTYNSPLHF,TGTGCCAGCAGCGGGAAGGGGGACACCTATAATTCACCCCTCCACTTT
.,TRBJ1-1,TRBD1,TRBV11-3,CASSGQGATEAFF,TGTGCCAGCAGCGGACAGGGGGCCACTGAAGCTTTCTTT
.,TRBJ1-5,.,TRBV6-5,CASSYSGGEREPQHF,TGTGCCAGCAGTTACTCGGGCGGGGAAAGGGAGCCCCAGCATTTT
.,TRBJ2-7,TRBD1,TRBV29-1,CSACFRDRASYEQYF,TGCAGCGCTTGCTTCCGGGACAGGGCCTCCTACGAGCAGTACTTC
.,TRBJ1-4,.,TRBV11-2,CASSSTGGNEKLFF,TGTGCCAGCAGCTCGACAGGCGGCAATGAAAAACTGTTTTTT
.,TRBJ2-5,TRBD2,TRBV5-1,CASSTAGTSSETQYF,TGCGCCAGCAGCACCGCCGGGACTAGCTCCGAGACCCAGTACTTC
.,TRBJ2-1,.,TRBV6-2/TRBV6-3,CASSYGDRNNEQFF,TGTGCCAGCAGTTACGGTGACAGGAACAATGAGCAGTTCTTC
.,TRBJ2-1,TRBD2,TRBV6-2/TRBV6-3,CASSQLAGDSEQFF,TGTGCCAGCAGCCAACTAGCGGGGGACAGTGAGCAGTTCTTC
.,TRBJ1-4,.,TRBV27,CASSLGSPPGKLFF,TGTGCCAGCAGTTTAGGTTCCCCCCCCGGAAAACTGTTTTTT